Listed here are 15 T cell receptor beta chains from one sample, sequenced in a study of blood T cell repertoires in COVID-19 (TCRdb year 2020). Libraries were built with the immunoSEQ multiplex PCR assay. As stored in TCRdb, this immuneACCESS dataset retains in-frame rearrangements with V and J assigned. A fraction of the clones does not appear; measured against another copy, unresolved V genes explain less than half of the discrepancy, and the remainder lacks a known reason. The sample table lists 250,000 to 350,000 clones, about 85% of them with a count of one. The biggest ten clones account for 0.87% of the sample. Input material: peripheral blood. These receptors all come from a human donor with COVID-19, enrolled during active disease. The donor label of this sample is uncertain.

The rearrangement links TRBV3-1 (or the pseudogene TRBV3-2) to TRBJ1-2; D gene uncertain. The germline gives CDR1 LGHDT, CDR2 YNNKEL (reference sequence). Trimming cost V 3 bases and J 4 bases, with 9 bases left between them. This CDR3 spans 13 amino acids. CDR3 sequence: CASSQGTTYGYTF. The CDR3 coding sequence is TGTGCCAGCAGCCAGGGCACCACCTATGGCTACACCTTC.

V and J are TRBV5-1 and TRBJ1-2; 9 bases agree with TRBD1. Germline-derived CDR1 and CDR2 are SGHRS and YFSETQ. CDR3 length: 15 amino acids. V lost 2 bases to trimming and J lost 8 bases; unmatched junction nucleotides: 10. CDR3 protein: CASSFRTGEDEGYTF. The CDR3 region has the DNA TGCGCCAGCAGCTTCAGGACAGGGGAGGACGAAGGCTACACCTTC.

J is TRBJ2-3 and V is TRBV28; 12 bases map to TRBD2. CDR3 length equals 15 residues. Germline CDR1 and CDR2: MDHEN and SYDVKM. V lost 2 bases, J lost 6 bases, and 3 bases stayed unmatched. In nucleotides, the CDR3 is TGTGCCAGCAGTTTACTAGCGGGAGGGCGTGATACGCAGTATTTT. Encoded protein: CASSLLAGGRDTQYF.

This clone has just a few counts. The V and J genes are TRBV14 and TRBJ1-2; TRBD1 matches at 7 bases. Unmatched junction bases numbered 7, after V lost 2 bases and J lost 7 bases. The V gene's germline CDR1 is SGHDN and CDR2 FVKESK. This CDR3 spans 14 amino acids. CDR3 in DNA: TGTGCCAGCAGCCAACGGTCAGGGGGGTTTGGCTACACCTTC. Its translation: CASSQRSGGFGYTF.

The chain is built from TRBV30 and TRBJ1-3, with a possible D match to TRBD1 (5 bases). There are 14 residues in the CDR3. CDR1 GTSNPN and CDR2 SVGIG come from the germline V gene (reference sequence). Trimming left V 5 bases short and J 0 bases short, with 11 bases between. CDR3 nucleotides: TGTGCCTGGGGGGACTCCAACTCTGGAAACACCATATATTTT. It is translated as CAWGDSNSGNTIYF.

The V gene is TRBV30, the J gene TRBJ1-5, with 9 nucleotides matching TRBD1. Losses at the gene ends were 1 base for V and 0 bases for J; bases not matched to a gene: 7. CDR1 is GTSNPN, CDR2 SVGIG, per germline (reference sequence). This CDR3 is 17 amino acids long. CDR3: CAWSGGTGTYSNQPQHF. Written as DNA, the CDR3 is TGTGCCTGGAGTGGGGGGACAGGGACTTATAGCAATCAGCCCCAGCATTTT.

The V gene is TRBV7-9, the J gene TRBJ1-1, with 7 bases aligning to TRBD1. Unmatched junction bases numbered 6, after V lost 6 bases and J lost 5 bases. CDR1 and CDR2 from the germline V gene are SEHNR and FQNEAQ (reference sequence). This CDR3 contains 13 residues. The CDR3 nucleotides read TGTGCCAGCAGTCCCACAGGGGTGACTGAAGCTTTCTTT. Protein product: CASSPTGVTEAFF.

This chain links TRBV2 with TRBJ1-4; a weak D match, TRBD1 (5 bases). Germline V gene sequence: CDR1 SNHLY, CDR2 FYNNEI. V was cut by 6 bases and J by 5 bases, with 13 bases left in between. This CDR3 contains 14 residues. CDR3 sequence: CASSEGLRNEKLFF. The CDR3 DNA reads TGTGCCAGCAGCGAGGGACTGAGAAATGAAAAACTGTTTTTT.

CDR3 sequence reads: CASSPGLAATYEQYF. The CDR3, as DNA: TGTGCCAGCAGCCCCGGACTAGCGGCAACCTACGAGCAGTACTTC. The gene calls are TRBV7-2 and TRBJ2-7; 10 nucleotides line up with TRBD2. The CDR3 runs 15 residues. Germline V gene lookup returns CDR1 SGHTA and CDR2 FQGNSA. Losses at the gene ends were 5 bases for V and 2 bases for J; bases not matched to a gene: 6. Full variable domain (remainder filled in from reference TRBV7-2 and TRBJ2-7): GAGVSQSPSNKVTEKGKDVELRCDPISGHTALYWYRQSLGQGLEFLIYFQGNSAPDKSGLPSDRFSAERTGGSVSTLTIQRTQQEDSAVYLCASSPGLAATYEQYFGPGTRLTVT.

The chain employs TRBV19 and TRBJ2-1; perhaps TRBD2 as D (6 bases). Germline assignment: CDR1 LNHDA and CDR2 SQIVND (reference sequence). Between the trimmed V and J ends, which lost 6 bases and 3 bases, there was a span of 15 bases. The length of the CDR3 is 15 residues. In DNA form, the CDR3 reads TGTGCCAGTAGACGGACTACCCAGGGCTACAATGAGCAGTTCTTC. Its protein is CASRRTTQGYNEQFF.

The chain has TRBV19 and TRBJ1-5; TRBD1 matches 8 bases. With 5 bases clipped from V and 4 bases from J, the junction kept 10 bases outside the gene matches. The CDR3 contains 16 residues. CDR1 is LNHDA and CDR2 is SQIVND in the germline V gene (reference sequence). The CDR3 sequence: CASSPGGGQGNQPQHF. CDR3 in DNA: TGTGCCAGTAGTCCCGGGGGTGGACAGGGAAATCAGCCCCAGCATTTT.

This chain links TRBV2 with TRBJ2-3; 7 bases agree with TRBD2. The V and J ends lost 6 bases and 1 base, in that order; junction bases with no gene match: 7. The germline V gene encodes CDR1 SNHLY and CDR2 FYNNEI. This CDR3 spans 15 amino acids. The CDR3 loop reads CASSAGAGGTDTQYF. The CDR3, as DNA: TGTGCCAGCAGCGCCGGTGCGGGGGGCACAGATACGCAGTATTTT.

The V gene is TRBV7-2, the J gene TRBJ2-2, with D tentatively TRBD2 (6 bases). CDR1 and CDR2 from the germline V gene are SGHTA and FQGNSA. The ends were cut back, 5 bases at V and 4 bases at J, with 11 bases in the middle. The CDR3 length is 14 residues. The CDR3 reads CASSASGVTGELFF. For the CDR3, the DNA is TGTGCCAGCAGCGCATCGGGGGTCACCGGGGAGCTGTTTTTT. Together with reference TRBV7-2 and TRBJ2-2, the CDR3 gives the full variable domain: GAGVSQSPSNKVTEKGKDVELRCDPISGHTALYWYRQSLGQGLEFLIYFQGNSAPDKSGLPSDRFSAERTGGSVSTLTIQRTQQEDSAVYLCASSASGVTGELFFGEGSRLTVL.

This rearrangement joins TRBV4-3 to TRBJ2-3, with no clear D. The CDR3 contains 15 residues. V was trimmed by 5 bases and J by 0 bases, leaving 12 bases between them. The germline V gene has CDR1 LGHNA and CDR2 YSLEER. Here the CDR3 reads CASSSTASSTDTQYF. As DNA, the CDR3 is TGCGCCAGCAGCTCAACAGCTTCTAGCACAGATACGCAGTATTTT.

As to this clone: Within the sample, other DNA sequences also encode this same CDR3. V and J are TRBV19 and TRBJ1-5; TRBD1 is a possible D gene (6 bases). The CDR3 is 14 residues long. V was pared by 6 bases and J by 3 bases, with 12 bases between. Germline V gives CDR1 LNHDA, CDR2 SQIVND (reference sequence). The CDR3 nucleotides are TGTGCCAGTAGACCGACAGGCTCCAATCAGCCCCAGCATTTT. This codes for CASRPTGSNQPQHF.